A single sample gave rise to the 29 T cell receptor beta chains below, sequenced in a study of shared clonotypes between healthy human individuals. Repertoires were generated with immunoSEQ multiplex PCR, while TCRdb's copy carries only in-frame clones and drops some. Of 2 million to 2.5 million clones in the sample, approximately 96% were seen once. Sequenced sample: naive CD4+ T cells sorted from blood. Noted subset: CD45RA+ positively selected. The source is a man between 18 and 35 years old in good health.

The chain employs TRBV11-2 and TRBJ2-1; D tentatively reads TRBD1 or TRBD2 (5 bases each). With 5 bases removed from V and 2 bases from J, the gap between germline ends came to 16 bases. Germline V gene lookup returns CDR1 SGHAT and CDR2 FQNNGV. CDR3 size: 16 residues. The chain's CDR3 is CASSPGTKKPYNEQFF. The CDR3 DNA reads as TGTGCCAGCAGCCCGGGGACCAAAAAACCCTACAATGAGCAGTTCTTC.

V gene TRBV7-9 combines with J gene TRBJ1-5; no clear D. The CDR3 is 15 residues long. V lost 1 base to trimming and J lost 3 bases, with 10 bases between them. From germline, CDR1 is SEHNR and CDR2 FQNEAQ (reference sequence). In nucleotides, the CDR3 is TGTGCCAGCAGCTTAGAGGCTGGGGACAATCAGCCCCAGCATTTT. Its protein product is CASSLEAGDNQPQHF.

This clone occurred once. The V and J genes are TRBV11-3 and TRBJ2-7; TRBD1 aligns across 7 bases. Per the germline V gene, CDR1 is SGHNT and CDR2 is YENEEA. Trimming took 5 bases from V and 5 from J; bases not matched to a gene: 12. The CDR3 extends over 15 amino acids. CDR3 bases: TGTGCCAGCAGCCCGACAGGGAAGGGGTCGGACGAGCAGTACTTC. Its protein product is CASSPTGKGSDEQYF.

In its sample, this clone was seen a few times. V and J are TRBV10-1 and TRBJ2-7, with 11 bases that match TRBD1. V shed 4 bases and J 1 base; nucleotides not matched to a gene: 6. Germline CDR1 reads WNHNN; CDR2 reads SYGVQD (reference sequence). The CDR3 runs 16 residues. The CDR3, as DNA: TGCGCCAGCAGTGGAGGAGGGACAGGGGGATCCTACGAGCAGTACTTC. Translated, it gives CASSGGGTGGSYEQYF.

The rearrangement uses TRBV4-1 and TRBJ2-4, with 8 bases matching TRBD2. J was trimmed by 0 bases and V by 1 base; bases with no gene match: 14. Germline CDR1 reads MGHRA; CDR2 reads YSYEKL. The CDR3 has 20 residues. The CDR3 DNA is TGCGCCAGCAGCCAAGTTCAGGAGACTAGCGTTAAGGTAGCCAAAAACATTCAGTACTTC. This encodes CASSQVQETSVKVAKNIQYF.

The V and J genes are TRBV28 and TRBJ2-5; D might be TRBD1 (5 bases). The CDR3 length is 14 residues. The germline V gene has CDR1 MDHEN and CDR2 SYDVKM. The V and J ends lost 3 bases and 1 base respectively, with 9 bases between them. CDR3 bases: TGTGCCAGCAGTTTGTTGGGGCCCCAAGAGACCCAGTACTTC. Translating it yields CASSLLGPQETQYF.

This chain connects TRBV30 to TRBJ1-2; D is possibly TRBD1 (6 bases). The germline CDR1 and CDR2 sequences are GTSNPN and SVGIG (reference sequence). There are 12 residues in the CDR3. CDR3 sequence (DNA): TGTACCAGCAACAGGGATCTCTATGGCTACACCTTC. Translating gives CTSNRDLYGYTF.

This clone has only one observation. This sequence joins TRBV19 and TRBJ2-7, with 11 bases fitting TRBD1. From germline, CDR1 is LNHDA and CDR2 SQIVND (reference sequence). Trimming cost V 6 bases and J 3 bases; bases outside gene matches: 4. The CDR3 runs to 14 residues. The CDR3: CASRRTGGLYEQYF. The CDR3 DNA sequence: TGTGCCAGTAGGAGGACAGGGGGCCTCTACGAGCAGTACTTC.

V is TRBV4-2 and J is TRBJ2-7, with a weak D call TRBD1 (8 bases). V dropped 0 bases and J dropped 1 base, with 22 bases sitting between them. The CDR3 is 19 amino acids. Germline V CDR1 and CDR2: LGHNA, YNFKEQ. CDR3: CASSQDPHRGGPLSYEQYF. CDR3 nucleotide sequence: TGTGCCAGCAGCCAAGACCCCCACAGGGGGGGACCTCTATCCTACGAGCAGTACTTC.

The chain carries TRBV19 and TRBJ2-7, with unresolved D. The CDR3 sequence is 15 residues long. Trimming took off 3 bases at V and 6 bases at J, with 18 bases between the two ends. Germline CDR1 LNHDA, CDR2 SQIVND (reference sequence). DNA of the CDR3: TGTGCCAGTAGTATCACGAGTGGAGCTCCTTCCGAGCAGTACTTC. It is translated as CASSITSGAPSEQYF.

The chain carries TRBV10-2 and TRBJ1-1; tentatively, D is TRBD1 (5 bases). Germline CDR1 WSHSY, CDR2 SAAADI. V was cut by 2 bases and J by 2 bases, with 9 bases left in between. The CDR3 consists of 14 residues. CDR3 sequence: CASSEQGFNTEAFF. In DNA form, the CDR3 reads TGCGCCAGCAGTGAGCAGGGATTTAACACTGAAGCTTTCTTT.

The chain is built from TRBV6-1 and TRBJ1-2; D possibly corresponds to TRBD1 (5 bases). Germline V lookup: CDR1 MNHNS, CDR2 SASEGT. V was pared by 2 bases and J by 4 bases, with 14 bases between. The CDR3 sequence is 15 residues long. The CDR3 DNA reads TGTGCCAGCAGTGAAACCGTCGGGACTCCCTATGGCTACACCTTC. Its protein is CASSETVGTPYGYTF.

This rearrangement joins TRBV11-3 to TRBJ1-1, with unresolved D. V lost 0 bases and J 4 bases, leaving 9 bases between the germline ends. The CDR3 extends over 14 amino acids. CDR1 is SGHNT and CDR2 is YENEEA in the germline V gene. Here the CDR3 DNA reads TGTGCCAGCAGCTTAGATCGCGGTACCACTGAAGCTTTCTTT. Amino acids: CASSLDRGTTEAFF.

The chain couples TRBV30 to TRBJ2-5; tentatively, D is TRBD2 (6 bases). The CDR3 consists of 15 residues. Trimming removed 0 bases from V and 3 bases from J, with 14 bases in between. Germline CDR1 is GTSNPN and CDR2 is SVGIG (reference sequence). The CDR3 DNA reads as TGTGCCTGGAGTGTAGGTTGGGGGGAGAAAGAGACCCAGTACTTC. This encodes CAWSVGWGEKETQYF.

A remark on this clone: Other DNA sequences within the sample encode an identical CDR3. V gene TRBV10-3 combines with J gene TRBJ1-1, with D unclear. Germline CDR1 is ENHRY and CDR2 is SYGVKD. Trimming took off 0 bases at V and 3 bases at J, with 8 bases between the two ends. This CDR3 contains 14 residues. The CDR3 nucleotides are TGTGCCATCAGTGAGTCAGGAGGGTACACTGAAGCTTTCTTT. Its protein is CAISESGGYTEAFF.

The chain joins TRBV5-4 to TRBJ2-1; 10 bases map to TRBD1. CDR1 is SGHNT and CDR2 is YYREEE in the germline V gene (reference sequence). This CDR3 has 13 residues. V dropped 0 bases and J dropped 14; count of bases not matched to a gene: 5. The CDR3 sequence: CASSLAGTGVEFF. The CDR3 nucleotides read TGTGCCAGCAGCTTGGCCGGGACAGGGGTTGAGTTCTTC.

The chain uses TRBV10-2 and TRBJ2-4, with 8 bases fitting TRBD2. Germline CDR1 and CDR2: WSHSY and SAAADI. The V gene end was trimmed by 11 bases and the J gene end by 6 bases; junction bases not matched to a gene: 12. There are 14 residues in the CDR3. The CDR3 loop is CASKQAGATNIQYF. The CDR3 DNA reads TGCGCCTCCAAGCAAGCGGGGGCTACAAACATTCAGTACTTC.

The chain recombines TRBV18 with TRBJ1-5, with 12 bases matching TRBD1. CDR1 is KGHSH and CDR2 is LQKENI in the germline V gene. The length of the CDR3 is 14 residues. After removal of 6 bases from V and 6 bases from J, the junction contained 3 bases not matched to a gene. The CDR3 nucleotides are TGTGCCAGCTCCGAGGGACAGGGGGCTCAGCCCCAGCATTTT. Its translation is CASSEGQGAQPQHF. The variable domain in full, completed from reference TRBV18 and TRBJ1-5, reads NAGVMQNPRHLVRRRGQEARLRCSPMKGHSHVYWYRQLPEEGLKFMVYLQKENIIDESGMPKERFSAEFPKEGPSILRIQQVVRGDSAAYFCASSEGQGAQPQHFGDGTRLSIL.

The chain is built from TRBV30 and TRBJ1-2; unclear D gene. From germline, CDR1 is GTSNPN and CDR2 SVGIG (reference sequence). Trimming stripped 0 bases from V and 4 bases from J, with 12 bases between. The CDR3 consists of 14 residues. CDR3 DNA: TGTGCCTGGAGTGTACAAAAGATCCCCTATGGCTACACCTTC. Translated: CAWSVQKIPYGYTF.

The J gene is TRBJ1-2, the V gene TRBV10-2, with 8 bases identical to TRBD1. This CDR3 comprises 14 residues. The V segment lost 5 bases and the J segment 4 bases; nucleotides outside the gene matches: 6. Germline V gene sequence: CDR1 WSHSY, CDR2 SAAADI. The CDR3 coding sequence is TGCGCCAGCAGTCCCGGGACAGGAGTCTATGGCTACACCTTC. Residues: CASSPGTGVYGYTF.

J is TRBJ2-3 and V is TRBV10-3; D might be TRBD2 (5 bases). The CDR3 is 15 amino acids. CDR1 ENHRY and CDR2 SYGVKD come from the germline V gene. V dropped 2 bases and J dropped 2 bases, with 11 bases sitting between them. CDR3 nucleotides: TGTGCCATCAGTGAGCCGGGAACAGACACAGATACGCAGTATTTT. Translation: CAISEPGTDTDTQYF.

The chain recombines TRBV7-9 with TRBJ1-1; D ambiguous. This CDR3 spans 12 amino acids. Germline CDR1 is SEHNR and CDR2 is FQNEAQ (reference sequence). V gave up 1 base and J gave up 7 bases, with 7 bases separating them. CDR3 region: CASSLGRNEAFF. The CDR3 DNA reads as TGTGCCAGCAGCTTAGGGAGGAATGAAGCTTTCTTT.

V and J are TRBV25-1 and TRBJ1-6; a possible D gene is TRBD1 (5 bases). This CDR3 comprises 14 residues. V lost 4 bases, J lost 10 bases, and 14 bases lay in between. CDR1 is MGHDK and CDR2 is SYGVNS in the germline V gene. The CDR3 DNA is TGTGCCAGCAGTGGGATAGCGCCAGGGTCACCCCTCCACTTT. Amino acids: CASSGIAPGSPLHF.

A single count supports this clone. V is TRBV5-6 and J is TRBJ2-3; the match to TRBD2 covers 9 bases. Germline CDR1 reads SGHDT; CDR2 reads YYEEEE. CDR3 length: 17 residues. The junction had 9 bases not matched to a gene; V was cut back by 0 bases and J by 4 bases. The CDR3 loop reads CASSLDSGGWGADTQYF. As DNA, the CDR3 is TGTGCCAGCAGCTTGGATAGCGGGGGCTGGGGCGCAGATACGCAGTATTTT.

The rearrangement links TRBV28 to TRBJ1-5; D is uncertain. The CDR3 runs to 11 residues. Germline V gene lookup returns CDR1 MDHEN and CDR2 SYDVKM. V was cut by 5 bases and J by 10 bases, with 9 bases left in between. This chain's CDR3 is CASSPSSPQHF. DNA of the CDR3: TGTGCCAGCAGTCCATCGAGTCCCCAGCATTTT.

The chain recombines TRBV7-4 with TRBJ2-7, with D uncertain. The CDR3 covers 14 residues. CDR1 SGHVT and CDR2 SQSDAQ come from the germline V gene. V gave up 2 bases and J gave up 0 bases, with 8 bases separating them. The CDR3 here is CASSLLCPSYEQYF. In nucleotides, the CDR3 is TGTGCCAGCAGCTTACTATGCCCCTCCTACGAGCAGTACTTC.

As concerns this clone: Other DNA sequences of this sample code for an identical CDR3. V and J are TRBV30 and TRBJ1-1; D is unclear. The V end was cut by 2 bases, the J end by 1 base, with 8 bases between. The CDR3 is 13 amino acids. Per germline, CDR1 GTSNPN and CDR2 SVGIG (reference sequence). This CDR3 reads CAWSRGWNTEAFF. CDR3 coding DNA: TGTGCCTGGAGTCGGGGTTGGAACACTGAAGCTTTCTTT.

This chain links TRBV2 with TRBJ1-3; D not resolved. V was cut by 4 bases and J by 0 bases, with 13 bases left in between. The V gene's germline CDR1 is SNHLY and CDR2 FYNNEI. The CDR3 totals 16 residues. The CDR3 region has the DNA TGTGCCAGCAGTGGTCCCGGGCGGATCTCTGGAAACACCATATATTTT. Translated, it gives CASSGPGRISGNTIYF.

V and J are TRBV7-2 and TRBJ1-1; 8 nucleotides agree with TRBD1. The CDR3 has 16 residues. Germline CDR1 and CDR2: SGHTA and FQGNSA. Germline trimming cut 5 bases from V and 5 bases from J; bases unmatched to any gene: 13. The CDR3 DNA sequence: TGTGCCAGCAGCCTGCGGACAGGGCCAATGGATACTGAAGCTTTCTTT. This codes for CASSLRTGPMDTEAFF.